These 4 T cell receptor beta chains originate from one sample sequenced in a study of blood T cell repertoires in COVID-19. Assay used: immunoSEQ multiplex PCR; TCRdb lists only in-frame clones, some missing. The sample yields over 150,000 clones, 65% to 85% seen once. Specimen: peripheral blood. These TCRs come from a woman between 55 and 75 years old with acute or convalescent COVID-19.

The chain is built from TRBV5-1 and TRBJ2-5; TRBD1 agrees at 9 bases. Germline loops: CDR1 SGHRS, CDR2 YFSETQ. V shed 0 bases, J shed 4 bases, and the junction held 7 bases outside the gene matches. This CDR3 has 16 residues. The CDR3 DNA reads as TGCGCCAGCAGCTTGGGGGGACAGGGAGTTAGAGAGACCCAGTACTTC. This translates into CASSLGGQGVRETQYF.

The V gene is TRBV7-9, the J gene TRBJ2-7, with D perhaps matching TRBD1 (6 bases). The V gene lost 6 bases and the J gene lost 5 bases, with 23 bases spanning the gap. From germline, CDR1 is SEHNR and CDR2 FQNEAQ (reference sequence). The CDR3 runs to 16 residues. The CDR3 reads CASSPTPPTGFHEQYF. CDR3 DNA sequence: TGTGCCAGCAGTCCAACCCCCCCTACAGGGTTCCACGAGCAGTACTTC. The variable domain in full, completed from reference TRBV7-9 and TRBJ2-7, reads DTGVSQNPRHKITKRGQNVTFRCDPISEHNRLYWYRQTLGQGPEFLTYFQNEAQLEKSRLLSDRFSAERPKGSFSTLEIQRTEQGDSAMYLCASSPTPPTGFHEQYFGPGTRLTVT.

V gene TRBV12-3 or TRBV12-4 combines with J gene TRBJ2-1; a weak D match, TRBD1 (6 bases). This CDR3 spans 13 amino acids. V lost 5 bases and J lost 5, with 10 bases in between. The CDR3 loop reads CASSLNRDNEQFF. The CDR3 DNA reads TGTGCCAGCAGTCTGAACAGGGACAATGAGCAGTTCTTC.

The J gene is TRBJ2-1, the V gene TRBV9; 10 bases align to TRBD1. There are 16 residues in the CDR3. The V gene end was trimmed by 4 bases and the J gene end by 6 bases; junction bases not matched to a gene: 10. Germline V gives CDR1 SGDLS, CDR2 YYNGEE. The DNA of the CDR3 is TGTGCCAGCAGCCCCCGACAGGGGGCGCTTTTCAATGAGCAGTTCTTC. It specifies CASSPRQGALFNEQFF.